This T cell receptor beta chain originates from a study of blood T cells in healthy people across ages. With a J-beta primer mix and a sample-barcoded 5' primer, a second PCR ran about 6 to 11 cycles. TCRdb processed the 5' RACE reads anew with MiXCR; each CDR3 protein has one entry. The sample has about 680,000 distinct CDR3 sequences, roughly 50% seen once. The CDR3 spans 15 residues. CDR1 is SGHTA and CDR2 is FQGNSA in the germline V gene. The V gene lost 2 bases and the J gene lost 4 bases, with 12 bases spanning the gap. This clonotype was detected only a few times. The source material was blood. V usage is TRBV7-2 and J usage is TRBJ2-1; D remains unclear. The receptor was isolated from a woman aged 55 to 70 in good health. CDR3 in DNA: TGTGCCAGCAGCTTACGGTGGGATCAGTACAATGAGCAGTTCTTC. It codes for CASSLRWDQYNEQFF.